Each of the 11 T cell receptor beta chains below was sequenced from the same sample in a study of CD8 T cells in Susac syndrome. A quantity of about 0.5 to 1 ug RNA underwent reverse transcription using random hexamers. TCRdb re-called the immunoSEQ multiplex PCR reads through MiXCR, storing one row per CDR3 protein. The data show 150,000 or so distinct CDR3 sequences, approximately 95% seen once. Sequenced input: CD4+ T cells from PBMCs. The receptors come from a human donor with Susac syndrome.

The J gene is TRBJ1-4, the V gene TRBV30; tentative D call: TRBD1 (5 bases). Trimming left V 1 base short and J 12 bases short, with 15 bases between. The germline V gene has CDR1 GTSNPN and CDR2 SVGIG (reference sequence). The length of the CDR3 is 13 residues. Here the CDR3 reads CAWSAREAGELFF. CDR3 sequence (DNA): TGTGCCTGGAGTGCCAGGGAAGCTGGGGAACTGTTTTTT. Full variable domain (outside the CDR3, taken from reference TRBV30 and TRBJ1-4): SQTIHQWPATLVQPVGSPLSLECTVEGTSNPNLYWYRQAAGRGLQLLFYSVGIGQISSEVPQNLSASRPQDRQFILSSKKLLLSDSGFYLCAWSAREAGELFFGSGTQLSVL.

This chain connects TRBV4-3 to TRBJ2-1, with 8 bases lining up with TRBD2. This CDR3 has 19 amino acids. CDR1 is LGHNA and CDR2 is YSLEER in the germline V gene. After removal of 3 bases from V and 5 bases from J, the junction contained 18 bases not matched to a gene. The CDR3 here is CASSHPSLSGTSTNNEQFF. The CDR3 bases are TGCGCCAGCAGCCATCCCTCCCTGTCCGGGACTAGTACAAACAATGAGCAGTTCTTC.

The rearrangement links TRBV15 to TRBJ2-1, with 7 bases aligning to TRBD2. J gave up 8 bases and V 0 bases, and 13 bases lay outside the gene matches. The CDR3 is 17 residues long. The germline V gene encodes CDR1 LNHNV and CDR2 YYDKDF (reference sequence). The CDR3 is CATSRDRSSGFVHEQFF. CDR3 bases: TGTGCCACCAGCAGAGATCGGTCTAGCGGTTTCGTACATGAGCAGTTCTTC.

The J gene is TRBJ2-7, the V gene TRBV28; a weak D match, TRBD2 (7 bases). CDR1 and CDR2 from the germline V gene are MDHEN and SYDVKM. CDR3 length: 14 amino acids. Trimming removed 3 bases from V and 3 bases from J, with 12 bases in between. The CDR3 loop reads CASSLQRGGYEQYF. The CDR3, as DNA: TGTGCCAGCAGTTTGCAAAGGGGGGGCTACGAGCAGTACTTC.

The CDR3 region has the DNA TGTGCCAGCAGCCCACGGTACCAAGAGACCCAGTACTTC. It translates to CASSPRYQETQYF. The rearrangement uses TRBV3-1 and TRBJ2-5; no reliable D call. CDR1 and CDR2 (germline): LGHDT, YNNKEL (reference sequence). The V and J ends lost 4 bases and 0 bases respectively, with 6 bases between them. This CDR3 region has 13 residues.

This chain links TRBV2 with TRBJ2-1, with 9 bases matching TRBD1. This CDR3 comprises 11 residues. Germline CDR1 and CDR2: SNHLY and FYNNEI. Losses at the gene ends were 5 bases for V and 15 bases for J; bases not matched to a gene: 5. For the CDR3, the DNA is TGTGCCAGCAGTCGACAGGGGGGGCGGTTCTTC. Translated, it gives CASSRQGGRFF.

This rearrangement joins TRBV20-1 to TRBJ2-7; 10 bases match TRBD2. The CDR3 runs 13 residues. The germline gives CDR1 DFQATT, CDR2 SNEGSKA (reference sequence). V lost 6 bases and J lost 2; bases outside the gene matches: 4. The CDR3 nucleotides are TGCAGTGCCATACTAGCGGGACCCTACGAGCAGTACTTC. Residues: CSAILAGPYEQYF.

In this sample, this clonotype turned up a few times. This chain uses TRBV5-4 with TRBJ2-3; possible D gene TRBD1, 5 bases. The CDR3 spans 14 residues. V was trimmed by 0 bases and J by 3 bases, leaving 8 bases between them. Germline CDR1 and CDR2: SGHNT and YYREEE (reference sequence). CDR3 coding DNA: TGTGCCAGCAGCTTGGGACAGCCTACAGATACGCAGTATTTT. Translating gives CASSLGQPTDTQYF. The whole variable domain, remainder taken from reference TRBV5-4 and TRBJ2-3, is ETGVTQSPTHLIKTRGQQVTLRCSSQSGHNTVSWYQQALGQGPQFIFQYYREEENGRGNFPPRFSGLQFPNYSSELNVNALELDDSALYLCASSLGQPTDTQYFGPGTRLTVL.

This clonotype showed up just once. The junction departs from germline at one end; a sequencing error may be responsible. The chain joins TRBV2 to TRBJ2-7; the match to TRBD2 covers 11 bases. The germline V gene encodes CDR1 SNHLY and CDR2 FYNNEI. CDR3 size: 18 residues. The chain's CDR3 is CASSEGEWRLAGRYEQYF. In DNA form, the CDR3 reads TGTGCCAGCAGCGAAGGCGAGTGGAGACTAGCGGGAAGGTACGAGCAGTACTTC.

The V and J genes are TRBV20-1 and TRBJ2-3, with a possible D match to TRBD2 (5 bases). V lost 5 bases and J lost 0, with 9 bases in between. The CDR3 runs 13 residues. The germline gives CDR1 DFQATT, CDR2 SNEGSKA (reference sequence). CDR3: CSAGRRSTDTQYF. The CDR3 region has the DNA TGCAGTGCTGGTAGGAGGAGCACAGATACGCAGTATTTT.

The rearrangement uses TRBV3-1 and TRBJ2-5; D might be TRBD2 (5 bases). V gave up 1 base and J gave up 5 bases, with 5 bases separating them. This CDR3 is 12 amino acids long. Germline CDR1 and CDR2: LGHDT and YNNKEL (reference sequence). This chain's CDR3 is CASSQGEETQYF. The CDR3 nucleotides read TGTGCCAGCAGCCAAGGGGAGGAGACCCAGTACTTC.